These 2 T cell receptor beta chains share one sample of origin, sequenced in a study of breast tumors, draining lymph nodes, adjacent tissues. TCRdb fed the multiplex PCR reads into MiXCR, producing one record per CDR3 protein. This table has 290,000 or so distinct CDR3 sequences, 30% to 35% appearing once. Axillary draining lymph nodes of breast cancer patients supplied the node samples. Sequencing input: axillary lymph node tissue. Every receptor here comes from a female donor with breast cancer. Some clones in this sample may be carry-over from other donors' samples.

This clonotype was observed at least ten times. The chain uses TRBV11-3 and TRBJ2-3, with 9 bases that match TRBD2. Germline CDR1 is SGHNT and CDR2 is YENEEA. The V gene end was trimmed by 5 bases and the J gene end by 1 base; junction bases not matched to a gene: 16. The CDR3 is 19 amino acids. The CDR3 DNA is TGTGCCAGCAGCACCCGATGGCCTTTAGCGGGGGAGGGCACAGATACGCAGTATTTT. Residues: CASSTRWPLAGEGTDTQYF.

For this clonotype: A much larger clone is a single base away; this may be a read error. The CDR3: CASSLEGVSEEQFF. DNA for the CDR3: TGCGCCAGCAGCTTGGAGGGGGTTTCGGAGGAGCAGTTCTTC. The chain carries TRBV5-1 and TRBJ2-1; a weak D match, TRBD1 (6 bases). The CDR3 runs 14 residues. Looked up from germline, CDR1 is SGHRS and CDR2 is YFSETQ. The germline V and J ends were trimmed by 0 bases and 10 bases, with 14 bases remaining between them.